This T cell receptor beta chain was retrieved from a study of spatial heterogeneity in lung cancer. Whole-study results and caveats: At tumor resection, ubiquitous expanded TCRs were detected in blood more often than later.

TCRdb fed the 5' RACE reads into MiXCR, producing one record per CDR3 protein. The repertoire holds 40,000 to 55,000 distinct CDR3 sequences, with about 6.8% as singletons. This clonotype was seen more than once but under ten times. Its target is unknown. There are 16 residues in the CDR3. Germline lookup yields CDR1 MNHEY and CDR2 SMNVEV (reference sequence). With 0 bases removed from V and 8 bases from J, the gap between germline ends came to 19 bases. Time point here: sample taken at primary tumor resection. Sequencing covered unsorted whole RNA taken from tumor, nontumor lung or frozen PBMC. The clonotype was recovered from a female donor with early-stage non-small cell lung cancer. The V gene is TRBV27, the J gene TRBJ1-2, with D possibly TRBD1 on 5 matching bases. This material consisted of PBMCs, taken at surgery. The CDR3 reads CASSLSRGGGYEGYTF. The CDR3 region has the DNA TGTGCCAGCAGTTTATCGAGGGGCGGAGGGTATGAAGGCTACACCTTC.